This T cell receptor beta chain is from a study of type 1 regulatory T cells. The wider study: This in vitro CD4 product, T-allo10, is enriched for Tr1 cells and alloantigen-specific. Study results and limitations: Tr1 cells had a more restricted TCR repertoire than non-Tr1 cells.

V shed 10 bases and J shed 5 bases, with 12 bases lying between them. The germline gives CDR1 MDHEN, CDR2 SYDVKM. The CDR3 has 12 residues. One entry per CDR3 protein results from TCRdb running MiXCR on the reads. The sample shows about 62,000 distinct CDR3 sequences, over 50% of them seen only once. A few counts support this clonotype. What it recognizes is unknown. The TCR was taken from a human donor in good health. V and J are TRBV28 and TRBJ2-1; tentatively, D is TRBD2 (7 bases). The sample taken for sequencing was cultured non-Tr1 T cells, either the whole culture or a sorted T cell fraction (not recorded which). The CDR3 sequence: CATGGWNNEQFF. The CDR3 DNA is TGTGCCACGGGGGGCTGGAACAATGAGCAGTTCTTC.